The clone carrying this T cell receptor beta chain was picked up one time. CDR3 length: 16 amino acids. V dropped 4 bases and J dropped 6; count of bases not matched to a gene: 14. Germline V CDR1 and CDR2: SGHKS, YYEKEE (reference sequence). TCRdb's copy holds only in-frame clones and misses some; the assay was immunoSEQ multiplex PCR. This table holds some 150,000 clones, roughly 82% found once. This sample is drawn from a study of blood T cell repertoires in COVID-19. The receptor's source is a man between 65 and 85 years old with acute or convalescent COVID-19. V usage is TRBV5-5 and J usage is TRBJ1-2; 8 bases agree with TRBD1. The sequenced sample was peripheral blood. In DNA form, the CDR3 reads TGTGCCAGCAGCGATACTCGCAGGGGGCAGGGCGATGGCTACACCTTC. This sequence encodes CASSDTRRGQGDGYTF.